This T cell receptor (beta chain) was captured by sequencing in a study of control samples from healthy donors and cancer patients. Some clones are missing from TCRdb's copy, which holds only in-frame ones; the method was immunoSEQ multiplex PCR. The sample holds 250,000 to 300,000 clones, almost 85% seen once. This clone was seen just once. The CDR3 consists of 12 residues. V lost 8 bases and J 8 bases, leaving 13 bases between the germline ends. In germline, CDR1 is SEHNR, CDR2 FQNEAQ (reference sequence). J is TRBJ2-1 and V is TRBV7-9; D uncertain. Sequenced input: PBMCs. The sequence derives from a woman aged 55-69 years with lung cancer. CDR3 bases: TGTGCCAGCTCTGCAATTCAGTATGAGCAGTTCTTC. This codes for CASSAIQYEQFF.